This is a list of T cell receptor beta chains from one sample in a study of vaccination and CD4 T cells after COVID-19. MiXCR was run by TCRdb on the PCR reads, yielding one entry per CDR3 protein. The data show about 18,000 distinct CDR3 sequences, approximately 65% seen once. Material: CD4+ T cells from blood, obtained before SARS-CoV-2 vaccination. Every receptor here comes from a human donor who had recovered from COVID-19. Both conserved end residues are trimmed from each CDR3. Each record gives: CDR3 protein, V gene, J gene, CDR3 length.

CDR3 protein: ASSSDRQGYQPQH; V gene: TRBV6-5; J gene: TRBJ1-5; CDR3 length: 13
CDR3 protein: ASSQDQAGFYEQY; V gene: TRBV14; J gene: TRBJ2-7; CDR3 length: 13
CDR3 protein: ASSRTANTEAF; V gene: TRBV7-8; J gene: TRBJ1-1; CDR3 length: 11
CDR3 protein: ASSPGQGRAGELF; V gene: TRBV7-2; J gene: TRBJ2-2; CDR3 length: 13
CDR3 protein: ASSFQGQVYGYT; V gene: TRBV5-4; J gene: TRBJ1-2; CDR3 length: 12
CDR3 protein: ASRRSGDYEQY; V gene: TRBV6-1; J gene: TRBJ2-7; CDR3 length: 11
CDR3 protein: ASSPLWVHEQY; V gene: TRBV11-2; J gene: TRBJ2-7; CDR3 length: 11
CDR3 protein: ASPQSSGNTIY; V gene: TRBV6-2/TRBV6-3; J gene: TRBJ1-3; CDR3 length: 11
CDR3 protein: SAGSSHTADEKLF; V gene: TRBV20-1; J gene: TRBJ1-4; CDR3 length: 13
CDR3 protein: ASVGQDQWGGYT; V gene: TRBV28; J gene: TRBJ1-2; CDR3 length: 12
CDR3 protein: ASRGPSGSGQY; V gene: TRBV19; J gene: TRBJ2-7; CDR3 length: 11
CDR3 protein: SAKDGVDSYNEQF; V gene: TRBV20-1; J gene: TRBJ2-1; CDR3 length: 13
CDR3 protein: ASSLSGSAGNTIY; V gene: TRBV7-9; J gene: TRBJ1-3; CDR3 length: 13
CDR3 protein: ASSQATYQETQY; V gene: TRBV14; J gene: TRBJ2-5; CDR3 length: 12
CDR3 protein: ASSDKGNTGELF; V gene: TRBV18; J gene: TRBJ2-2; CDR3 length: 12
CDR3 protein: ASSRFGGQGAHEQY; V gene: TRBV7-3; J gene: TRBJ2-7; CDR3 length: 14
CDR3 protein: SATRTGLNTEAF; V gene: TRBV20-1; J gene: TRBJ1-1; CDR3 length: 12
CDR3 protein: ASRPNSGITGELF; V gene: TRBV27; J gene: TRBJ2-2; CDR3 length: 13
CDR3 protein: ATSARSGSRDEQF; V gene: TRBV15; J gene: TRBJ2-1; CDR3 length: 13
CDR3 protein: SARPVVGGYNEQF; V gene: TRBV20-1; J gene: TRBJ2-1; CDR3 length: 13
CDR3 protein: ASKRDRRWMNTEAF; V gene: TRBV27; J gene: TRBJ1-1; CDR3 length: 14
CDR3 protein: SARDQGAREQY; V gene: TRBV20-1; J gene: TRBJ2-7; CDR3 length: 11
CDR3 protein: ASSEGLAGSYEQY; V gene: TRBV6-1; J gene: TRBJ2-7; CDR3 length: 13
CDR3 protein: SAPPRGRDTQY; V gene: TRBV20-1; J gene: TRBJ2-3; CDR3 length: 11
CDR3 protein: ASSPDRGNEKLF; V gene: TRBV7-2; J gene: TRBJ1-4; CDR3 length: 12
CDR3 protein: ATKLGETQY; V gene: TRBV2; J gene: TRBJ2-5; CDR3 length: 9
CDR3 protein: ASRPWTPGEDTQY; V gene: TRBV7-9; J gene: TRBJ2-3; CDR3 length: 13
CDR3 protein: ASSRSGRIGELF; V gene: TRBV7-3; J gene: TRBJ2-2; CDR3 length: 12
CDR3 protein: SARDPQSPLH; V gene: TRBV20-1; J gene: TRBJ1-6; CDR3 length: 10
CDR3 protein: ASRSAGGGDTQY; V gene: TRBV27; J gene: TRBJ2-3; CDR3 length: 12
CDR3 protein: SATYNEQF; V gene: TRBV20-1; J gene: TRBJ2-1; CDR3 length: 8
CDR3 protein: ASSLGGQGIQTQY; V gene: TRBV7-2; J gene: TRBJ2-5; CDR3 length: 13
CDR3 protein: ASSFSGSGDTQY; V gene: TRBV28; J gene: TRBJ2-3; CDR3 length: 12
CDR3 protein: ATSTYLDRGGVNT; V gene: TRBV15; J gene: TRBJ1-2; CDR3 length: 13
CDR3 protein: ASSEASGAQY; V gene: TRBV6-1; J gene: TRBJ2-5; CDR3 length: 10
CDR3 protein: ASTMTGTPNTEAF; V gene: TRBV19; J gene: TRBJ1-1; CDR3 length: 13
CDR3 protein: SARFSSGRDNEQF; V gene: TRBV20-1; J gene: TRBJ2-1; CDR3 length: 13
CDR3 protein: ASGTSLNTEAF; V gene: TRBV2; J gene: TRBJ1-1; CDR3 length: 11
CDR3 protein: ASSRLASGKGEQY; V gene: TRBV19; J gene: TRBJ2-7; CDR3 length: 13
CDR3 protein: AISETSTGADTQY; V gene: TRBV10-3; J gene: TRBJ2-3; CDR3 length: 13
CDR3 protein: SATTLGSSYEQY; V gene: TRBV20-1; J gene: TRBJ2-7; CDR3 length: 12
CDR3 protein: SATGHNYEQY; V gene: TRBV20-1; J gene: TRBJ2-7; CDR3 length: 10
CDR3 protein: ASNGGGKGNEQY; V gene: TRBV2; J gene: TRBJ2-7; CDR3 length: 12
CDR3 protein: ATGGWGGADTQY; V gene: TRBV24-1; J gene: TRBJ2-3; CDR3 length: 12
CDR3 protein: SADRQGDGYT; V gene: TRBV20-1; J gene: TRBJ1-2; CDR3 length: 10
CDR3 protein: ASSLLTGAGANVLT; V gene: TRBV28; J gene: TRBJ2-6; CDR3 length: 14
CDR3 protein: SAPSHTSTDTQY; V gene: TRBV20-1; J gene: TRBJ2-3; CDR3 length: 12
CDR3 protein: SAKETGLRQPQH; V gene: TRBV20-1; J gene: TRBJ1-5; CDR3 length: 12
CDR3 protein: ASSHPGPKATYEQY; V gene: TRBV11-2; J gene: TRBJ2-7; CDR3 length: 14
CDR3 protein: ASSGTGGWTGELF; V gene: TRBV7-2; J gene: TRBJ2-2; CDR3 length: 13
CDR3 protein: SAPQAETQY; V gene: TRBV20-1; J gene: TRBJ2-5; CDR3 length: 9
CDR3 protein: ASSYGQGGYEQY; V gene: TRBV6-2/TRBV6-3; J gene: TRBJ2-7; CDR3 length: 12
CDR3 protein: ATGGGSPSRREITDTQY; V gene: TRBV24-1; J gene: TRBJ2-3; CDR3 length: 17